This TCR beta chain was recovered during a study of beta chain features in type 1 diabetes. The study, taken as a whole, reports: Shorter TCRB CDR3s, moderately but significantly so, marked every one of the four CD4+ subsets in Type 1 diabetes patients.

The length of the CDR3 is 14 residues. Trimming took 6 bases from V and 3 from J, leaving 15 bases between them. The germline V gene encodes CDR1 SGHRS and CDR2 YFSETQ. Comment on this clone: Its target is unknown.

The authors reverse transcribed all of the isolated RNA, so sequencing captured expressed TCRB transcripts. TCRdb's table, derived via immunoSEQ multiplex PCR, lists solely in-frame clones and lacks some. The sample records some 700,000 clones, 10% to 15% being singletons. The source of this sequence is a man aged 18 to 30 with type 1 diabetes. Sequenced: naive CD4+ T cells from blood. The chain couples TRBV5-1 to TRBJ2-5; the D gene is possibly TRBD2 (7 bases). CDR3 DNA: TGCGCCAGCAATGGCGGCGGGGGCAAAGAGACCCAGTACTTC. Protein: CASNGGGGKETQYF.